The clone carrying this TCR beta chain was observed once. This sample is part of a study of blood T cell repertoires in COVID-19. For the study at large: The origin of the acute and convalescent COVID-19 samples was the United States, Italy and Spain. PBMCs, B-cell-depleted T cells, or T cells provided the cDNA or gDNA that made up the material.

Trimming removed 0 bases from V and 2 bases from J, with 7 bases in between. The germline CDR1 and CDR2 sequences are SGDLS and YYNGEE. CDR3 length: 14 residues. In the authors' methods: From reference gene primer amplification, estimates of nucleated cell counts were derived. Sequenced by immunoSEQ multiplex PCR; TCRdb stores in-frame clones only, minus some. V, J and clone size reflect that table, while D and trimming were determined from the DNA. This table has about 250,000 clones, approximately 84% appearing once. The J gene is TRBJ2-3, the V gene TRBV9; D remains ambiguous. The source is a middle-aged man with active or convalescent COVID-19. The material sequenced was peripheral blood. The CDR3 region is CASSVGLATDTQYF. DNA of the CDR3: TGTGCCAGCAGCGTAGGCTTAGCCACAGATACGCAGTATTTT. Full variable domain (outside the CDR3, taken from reference TRBV9 and TRBJ2-3): DSGVTQTPKHLITATGQRVTLRCSPRSGDLSVYWYQQSLDQGLQFLIQYYNGEERAKGNILERFSAQQFPDLHSELNLSSLELGDSALYFCASSVGLATDTQYFGPGTRLTVL.